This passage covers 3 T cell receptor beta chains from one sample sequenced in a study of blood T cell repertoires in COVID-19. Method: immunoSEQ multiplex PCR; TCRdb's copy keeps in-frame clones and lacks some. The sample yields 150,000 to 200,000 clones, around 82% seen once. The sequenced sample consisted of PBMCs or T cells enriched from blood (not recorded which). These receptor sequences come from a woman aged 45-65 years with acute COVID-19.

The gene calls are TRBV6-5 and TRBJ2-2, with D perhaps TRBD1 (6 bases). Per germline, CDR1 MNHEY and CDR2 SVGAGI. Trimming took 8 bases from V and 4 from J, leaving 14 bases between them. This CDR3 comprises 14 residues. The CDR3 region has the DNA TGTGCCAGCGGGGGCCCCGCTTCCACCGGGGAGCTGTTTTTT. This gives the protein CASGGPASTGELFF.

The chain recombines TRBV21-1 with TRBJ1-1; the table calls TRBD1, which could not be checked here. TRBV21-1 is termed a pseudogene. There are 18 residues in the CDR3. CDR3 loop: CASSKELQGACPNTEAFF. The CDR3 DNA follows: TGTGCCAGCAGCAAAGAACTTCAGGGGGCCTGCCCGAACACTGAAGCTTTCTTT.

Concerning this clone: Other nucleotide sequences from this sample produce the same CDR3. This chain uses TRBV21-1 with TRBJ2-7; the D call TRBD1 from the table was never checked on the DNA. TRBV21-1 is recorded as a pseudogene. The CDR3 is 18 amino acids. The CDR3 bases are TGTGCCAGCAGCAAGGTCGACAGGGCTTCCCCTGGGTCCTACGAGCAGTACGTC. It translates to CASSKVDRASPGSYEQYV.